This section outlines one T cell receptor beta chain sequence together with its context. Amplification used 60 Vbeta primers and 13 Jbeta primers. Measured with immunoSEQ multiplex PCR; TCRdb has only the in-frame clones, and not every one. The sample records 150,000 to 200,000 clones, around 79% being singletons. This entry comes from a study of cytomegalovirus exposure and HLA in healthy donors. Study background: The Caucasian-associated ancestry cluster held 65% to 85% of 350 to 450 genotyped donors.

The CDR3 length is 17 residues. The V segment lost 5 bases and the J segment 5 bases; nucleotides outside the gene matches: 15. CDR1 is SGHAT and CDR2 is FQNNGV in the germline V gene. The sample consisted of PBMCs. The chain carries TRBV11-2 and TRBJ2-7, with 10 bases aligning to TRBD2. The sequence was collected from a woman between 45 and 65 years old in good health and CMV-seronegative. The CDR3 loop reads CASSLIAGGRNLHEQYF. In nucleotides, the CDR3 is TGTGCCAGCAGCCTCATAGCGGGGGGCAGGAACCTCCACGAGCAGTACTTC.